This T cell receptor (beta chain) emerged from a study of blood T cell repertoires in COVID-19. In the study overall: Sites across the United States, Italy and Spain contributed samples from acute and convalescent COVID-19. Sources were T cells, B-cell-depleted T cells, or PBMCs; the material itself was cDNA or gDNA.

In the original processing: Cell counts per sample came from amplifying reference gene primers. This table comes from immunoSEQ multiplex PCR, and its TCRdb copy is limited to in-frame clones, with some not included. The DNA gave D and trimming, while V, J and clone size come from that table. The sample has 45,000 to 65,000 clones; more than 90% are singletons. The V gene lost 4 bases and the J gene lost 7 bases, with 11 bases spanning the gap. CDR1 is LGHNA, CDR2 YSLEER, per germline. The CDR3 totals 14 residues. The source is a human donor in a cohort sampled during active COVID-19. Specimen: peripheral blood. The V call is TRBV4-3, the J call TRBJ1-6; D gene uncertain. The CDR3 loop reads CASSLTQTNSPLHF. DNA for the CDR3: TGCGCCAGCAGCCTCACACAGACGAATTCACCCCTCCACTTT.